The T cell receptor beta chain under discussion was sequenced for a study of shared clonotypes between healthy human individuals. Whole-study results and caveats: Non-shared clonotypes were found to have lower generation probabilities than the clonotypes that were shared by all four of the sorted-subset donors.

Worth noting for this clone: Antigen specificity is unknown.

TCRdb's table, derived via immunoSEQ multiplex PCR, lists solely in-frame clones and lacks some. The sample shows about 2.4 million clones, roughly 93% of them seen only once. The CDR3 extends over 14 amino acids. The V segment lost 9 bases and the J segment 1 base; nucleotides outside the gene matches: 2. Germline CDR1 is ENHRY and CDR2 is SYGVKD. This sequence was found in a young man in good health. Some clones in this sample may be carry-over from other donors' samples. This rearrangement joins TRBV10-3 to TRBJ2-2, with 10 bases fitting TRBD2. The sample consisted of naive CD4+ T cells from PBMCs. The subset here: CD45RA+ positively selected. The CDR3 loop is CAITSGMNTGELFF. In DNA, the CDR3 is TGTGCCATAACTAGCGGGATGAACACCGGGGAGCTGTTTTTT.